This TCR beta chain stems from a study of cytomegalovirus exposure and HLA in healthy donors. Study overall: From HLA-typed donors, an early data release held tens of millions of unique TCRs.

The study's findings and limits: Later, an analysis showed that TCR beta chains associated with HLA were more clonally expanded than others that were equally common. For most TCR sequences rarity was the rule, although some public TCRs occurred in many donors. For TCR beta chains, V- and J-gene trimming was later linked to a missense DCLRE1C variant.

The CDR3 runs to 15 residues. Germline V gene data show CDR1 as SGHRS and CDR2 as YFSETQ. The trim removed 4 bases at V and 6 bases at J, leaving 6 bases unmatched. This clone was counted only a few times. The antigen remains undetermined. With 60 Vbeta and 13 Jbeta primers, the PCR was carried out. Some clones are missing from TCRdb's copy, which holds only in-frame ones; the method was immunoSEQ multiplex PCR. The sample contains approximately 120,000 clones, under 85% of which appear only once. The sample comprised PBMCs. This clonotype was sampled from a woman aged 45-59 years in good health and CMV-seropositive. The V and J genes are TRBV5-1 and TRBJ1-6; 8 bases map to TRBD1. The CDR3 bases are TGCGCCAGCAGCACAGGGACAGGCGGTAATTCACCCCTCCACTTT. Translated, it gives CASSTGTGGNSPLHF. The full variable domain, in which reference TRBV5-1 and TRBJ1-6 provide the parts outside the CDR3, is KAGVTQTPRYLIKTRGQQVTLSCSPISGHRSVSWYQQTPGQGLQFLFEYFSETQRNKGNFPGRFSGRQFSNSRSEMNVSTLELGDSALYLCASSTGTGGNSPLHFGNGTRLTVT.